Each of the 24 T cell receptor beta chains below was sequenced from the same sample in a study of early T cells in non-severe SARS-CoV-2 infection. TCRdb re-derived calls from the 5' RACE reads in MiXCR, one entry per CDR3 protein. The sample shows about 61,000 distinct CDR3 sequences, approximately 11% of them seen only once. Sequencing was performed on whole blood. These receptors all stem from an adult who was a healthcare worker with PCR-confirmed SARS-CoV-2 infection or an uninfected control (not recorded which).

This clonotype was counted ten times or more. The gene calls are TRBV19 and TRBJ2-5, with a possible D match to TRBD2 (6 bases). The CDR3 consists of 15 residues. Germline CDR1 LNHDA, CDR2 SQIVND (reference sequence). V lost 10 bases and J 2 bases, leaving 20 bases between the germline ends. CDR3 residues: CATSMSGGPQETQYF. The CDR3 coding sequence is TGTGCCACCAGTATGTCCGGGGGACCGCAAGAGACCCAGTACTTC.

This clonotype has at least ten counts. The rearrangement uses TRBV20-1 and TRBJ2-1, with a possible D match to TRBD2 (6 bases). From germline, CDR1 is DFQATT and CDR2 SNEGSKA (reference sequence). Deletions cut 3 bases from V and 2 bases from J, with 11 bases between. The CDR3 has 14 residues. This chain's CDR3 is CSASNAGPYNEQFF. The CDR3 nucleotides read TGCAGTGCTAGTAATGCGGGACCCTACAATGAGCAGTTCTTC.

This chain uses TRBV20-1 with TRBJ1-1; D call uncertain. CDR3 length equals 14 residues. Trimming cost V 2 bases and J 1 base, with 11 bases left between them. Germline CDR1 and CDR2: DFQATT and SNEGSKA (reference sequence). The DNA of the CDR3 is TGCAGTGCTAGATTTGCGACCGAGAACACTGAAGCTTTCTTT. It translates to CSARFATENTEAFF.

This clonotype was found many times. This chain uses TRBV20-1 with TRBJ1-1; tentative D call: TRBD1 (6 bases). The germline gives CDR1 DFQATT, CDR2 SNEGSKA (reference sequence). This CDR3 is 15 amino acids long. V was cut by 8 bases and J by 0 bases, with 19 bases left in between. CDR3 loop: CSSPGGRPMNTEAFF. Written as DNA, the CDR3 is TGCAGTTCCCCGGGGGGCAGACCAATGAACACTGAAGCTTTCTTT.

The rearrangement joins TRBV20-1 to TRBJ2-5, with D perhaps TRBD1 or TRBD2 (5 bases each). V lost 3 bases to trimming and J lost 4 bases, with 18 bases between them. The CDR3 spans 15 residues. Germline V gives CDR1 DFQATT, CDR2 SNEGSKA (reference sequence). The CDR3 coding sequence is TGCAGTGCTAGCAGATCTGAGGGGATAGGAGAGACCCAGTACTTC. It translates to CSASRSEGIGETQYF.

V gene TRBV9 combines with J gene TRBJ1-6; no clear D. Germline values: CDR1 SGDLS, CDR2 YYNGEE. CDR3 length: 18 residues. V was shortened by 4 bases and J by 0 bases, with 17 bases between the two germline ends. The CDR3 nucleotides are TGTGCCAGCAGCAGATTTGGGTTGCAGAGCTCCTATAATTCACCCCTCCACTTT. Translated: CASSRFGLQSSYNSPLHF.

The V call is TRBV7-9, the J call TRBJ1-1; D is uncertain. CDR3 length equals 12 residues. V lost 1 base and J lost 3, with 3 bases in between. Germline lookup yields CDR1 SEHNR and CDR2 FQNEAQ (reference sequence). This CDR3 is CASSLEDTEAFF. CDR3 nucleotides: TGTGCCAGCAGCTTAGAAGACACTGAAGCTTTCTTT.

Ten or more counts support this clonotype. This chain uses TRBV12-3 or TRBV12-4 with TRBJ2-7; no reliable D call. This CDR3 is built from 13 residues. V was shortened by 6 bases and J by 3 bases, with 12 bases between the two germline ends. CDR3 nucleotide sequence: TGTGCCAGCAGCCCCATGACGTTCTACGAGCAGTACTTC. It translates to CASSPMTFYEQYF.

This clonotype was counted many times. CDR3 nucleotides: TGTGCCAGCAGCTTACCCCCCTCGGATACGCAGTATTTT. It codes for CASSLPPSDTQYF. This chain connects TRBV11-2 to TRBJ2-3; D is undetermined. V shed 2 bases and J shed 6 bases, with 9 bases lying between them. This CDR3 has 13 amino acids. Germline V gene lookup returns CDR1 SGHAT and CDR2 FQNNGV.

This clonotype was seen repeatedly, ten times or more. This chain joins TRBV2 and TRBJ2-2; TRBD2 might be the D (5 bases). From germline, CDR1 is SNHLY and CDR2 FYNNEI. The CDR3 is 14 amino acids. V lost 8 bases and J lost 6, with 16 bases in between. The DNA of the CDR3 is TGTGCCAGCCGCCGAATTAGCGAGGCCGGGGAGCTGTTTTTT. Translation gives CASRRISEAGELFF.

The table lists this clonotype with a few counts. V gene TRBV28 combines with J gene TRBJ2-7; TRBD1 aligns across 11 bases. CDR1 and CDR2 from the germline V gene are MDHEN and SYDVKM. CDR3 size: 15 residues. The ends lost 6 bases at V and 6 bases at J; junction bases unmatched: 10. The CDR3 DNA reads TGTGCCAGCAGCCTCACGGGACAGGGGGACATCGAGCAGTACTTC. Translated: CASSLTGQGDIEQYF.

This clonotype was observed at least ten times. The chain is built from TRBV6-6 and TRBJ2-5, with D perhaps TRBD1 or TRBD2 (5 bases each). V lost 5 bases and J 9 bases, leaving 22 bases between the germline ends. CDR3 length equals 15 residues. In germline, CDR1 is MNHNY, CDR2 SVGAGI (reference sequence). This CDR3 reads CASSGHRDPGGAQYF. Here the CDR3 DNA reads TGTGCCAGCAGTGGGCACCGGGACCCTGGGGGTGCCCAGTACTTC.

This clonotype was seen just once. The chain couples TRBV6-2 or TRBV6-3 to TRBJ2-5; TRBD2 aligns across 8 bases. Germline lookup yields CDR1 MNHEY and CDR2 SVGEGT. Unmatched junction bases numbered 11, after V lost 3 bases and J lost 5 bases. This CDR3 is 16 amino acids long. The CDR3 is CASSYMTGGVEETQYF. The DNA for the CDR3 is TGTGCCAGCAGTTATATGACCGGGGGGGTCGAGGAGACCCAGTACTTC.

This clonotype was counted many times. The chain uses TRBV7-6 and TRBJ2-5; D is uncertain. CDR1 and CDR2 (germline): SGHVS, FNYEAQ. This CDR3 spans 13 amino acids. Trimming shortened V by 1 base and J by 7 bases, and 10 bases separated the two germline ends. The CDR3 DNA follows: TGTGCCAGCAGCTTAGACGGCCTAGGGACCCAGTACTTC. Its translation: CASSLDGLGTQYF.

By its share, this clonotype is medium-sized. The chain has TRBV12-3 or TRBV12-4 and TRBJ2-7, with D perhaps TRBD1 or TRBD2 (5 bases each). The CDR3 loop spans 14 amino acids. The V end lost 0 bases, the J end lost 0 bases, and 6 bases lay between the germline ends. The CDR3 DNA reads as TGTGCCAGCAGTTTAGCCGGGGCCTCCTACGAGCAGTACTTC. Translation: CASSLAGASYEQYF.

The gene calls are TRBV18 and TRBJ2-7; tentatively, D is TRBD1 (5 bases). Trimming shortened V by 3 bases and J by 0 bases, and 6 bases separated the two germline ends. The CDR3 has 13 residues. CDR1 is KGHSH, CDR2 LQKENI, per germline. CDR3 residues: CASSPRDSYEQYF. CDR3 coding DNA: TGTGCCAGCTCACCCAGGGACTCCTACGAGCAGTACTTC.

The chain links TRBV4-3 to TRBJ1-1; D ambiguous. There are 15 residues in the CDR3. The germline V and J ends were trimmed by 1 base and 1 base, with 10 bases remaining between them. Germline assignment: CDR1 LGHNA and CDR2 YSLEER. The CDR3 DNA reads TGCGCCAGCAGCCAAGTTCCAGGCCCGAACACTGAAGCTTTCTTT. It codes for CASSQVPGPNTEAFF.

This clonotype was detected a few times. The chain carries TRBV20-1 and TRBJ2-3; D is unresolved. The V end lost 8 bases, the J end lost 0 bases, and 9 bases lay between the germline ends. The germline V gene encodes CDR1 DFQATT and CDR2 SNEGSKA (reference sequence). This CDR3 region has 12 residues. CDR3 nucleotide sequence: TGCAGTAGCGCCACAAGCACAGATACGCAGTATTTT. Its translation is CSSATSTDTQYF.

This clonotype was seen at least ten times. The rearrangement uses TRBV20-1 and TRBJ2-2, with unresolved D. This CDR3 is 13 amino acids long. Trimming removed 3 bases at V and 0 bases at J, with 5 bases between. Germline V gene lookup returns CDR1 DFQATT and CDR2 SNEGSKA (reference sequence). The CDR3 nucleotides read TGCAGTGCTAGGCCCCCGAACACCGGGGAGCTGTTTTTT. This sequence encodes CSARPPNTGELFF.

A few counts support this clonotype. The V gene is TRBV7-2, the J gene TRBJ2-1; 10 nucleotides match TRBD2. The CDR3 length is 16 residues. Looked up from germline, CDR1 is SGHTA and CDR2 is FQGNSA. Trimming cost V 2 bases and J 3 bases; bases outside gene matches: 4. Written as DNA, the CDR3 is TGTGCCAGCAGCTTAAAACTAGCGGGGTTCTACAATGAGCAGTTCTTC. Translating gives CASSLKLAGFYNEQFF.

A note on this clonotype: This could be a read error, since a much larger clone is one nucleotide away. This sequence joins TRBV11-2 and TRBJ2-2, with a possible D match to TRBD2 (5 bases). Germline CDR1 reads SGHAT; CDR2 reads FQNNGV. This CDR3 is 11 amino acids long. For the CDR3, the DNA is TGTGCCAGCAGCTTACTCGGGGAGCTGCTTTTT. Protein: CASSLLGELLF.

Many counts were recorded for this clonotype. V gene TRBV3-1 combines with J gene TRBJ2-1; 9 nucleotides agree with TRBD1. The CDR3 has 16 residues. Germline CDR1 and CDR2: LGHDT and YNNKEL (reference sequence). Losses at the gene ends were 6 bases for V and 4 bases for J; bases not matched to a gene: 10. CDR3 amino acids: CASSQRLGQGYNEQFF. CDR3 nucleotide sequence: TGTGCCAGCAGTCAACGACTGGGACAGGGATACAATGAGCAGTTCTTC.

This clonotype was observed a few times. This chain connects TRBV14 to TRBJ1-1; 8 positions match TRBD1. Trimming at V came to 4 bases and at J to 4 bases, leaving 2 bases not matched to a gene. The CDR3 has 13 residues. Germline lookup yields CDR1 SGHDN and CDR2 FVKESK. As DNA, the CDR3 is TGTGCCAGCAGCCTCACAGGGGGCACTGAAGCTTTCTTT. It yields the protein CASSLTGGTEAFF.

This clonotype was counted between two and nine times. The rearrangement joins TRBV20-1 to TRBJ2-1; D uncertain. Germline CDR1 DFQATT, CDR2 SNEGSKA (reference sequence). V was shortened by 2 bases and J by 0 bases, with 14 bases between the two germline ends. This CDR3 has 16 residues. The CDR3 region is CSARPLVPSSYNEQFF. The CDR3, as DNA: TGCAGTGCTAGACCCCTAGTCCCGAGCTCCTACAATGAGCAGTTCTTC.